Listed here are 28 T cell receptor beta chains from one sample, sequenced in a study of blood T cells in healthy people across ages. For the second PCR, which ran for 7 to 11 cycles, a sample-barcoded 5' primer and a J-beta primer mix were used. TCRdb redid the calling of the 5' RACE reads with MiXCR, one entry per CDR3 protein. The table records roughly 1.4 million distinct CDR3 sequences, 45% to 70% of them present only once. Source material: blood. The receptors derive from a man between 18 and 35 years old in good health.

The sample holds one count of this clonotype. CDR3 nucleotide sequence: TGTGCCAGCAGCTTCTACAGCCCCTACGAGCAGTACTTC. Translation: CASSFYSPYEQYF. The chain has TRBV7-2 and TRBJ2-7; unclear D gene. Germline loops: CDR1 SGHTA, CDR2 FQGNSA. The CDR3 consists of 13 residues. V was clipped by 3 bases and J by 2 bases, with 8 bases between them. Full variable domain (rest looked up from reference TRBV7-2 and TRBJ2-7): GAGVSQSPSNKVTEKGKDVELRCDPISGHTALYWYRQSLGQGLEFLIYFQGNSAPDKSGLPSDRFSAERTGGSVSTLTIQRTQQEDSAVYLCASSFYSPYEQYFGPGTRLTVT.

With respect to this clonotype: Germline and junction disagree at one end, which may indicate a read error. This chain uses TRBV20-1 with TRBJ2-6; a weak D match, TRBD1 (5 bases). The CDR3 contains 15 residues. CDR1 and CDR2 from the germline V gene are DFQATT and SNEGSKA (reference sequence). CDR3 region: CSARDMMSGANVLTF. The CDR3 DNA reads as TGCAGTGCTAGAGATATGATGTCTGGGGCCAATGTCCTGACTTTC.

The chain carries TRBV12-3 or TRBV12-4 and TRBJ2-3; the D gene is possibly TRBD2 (6 bases). The CDR3 extends over 15 amino acids. Trimming took 5 bases from V and 4 from J, leaving 16 bases between them. CDR3 coding DNA: TGTGCCAGCAGTCTCCGGGACTCGCGAGCAGATACGCAGTATTTT. Its protein product is CASSLRDSRADTQYF.

V usage is TRBV4-3 and J usage is TRBJ2-4, with no clear D. Per the germline V gene, CDR1 is LGHNA and CDR2 is YSLEER. CDR3 length: 14 residues. The V and J ends lost 0 bases and 8 bases respectively, with 11 bases between them. As DNA, the CDR3 is TGCGCCAGCAGCCAAGAAGTGGGGTTCGACATTCAGTACTTC. Translation: CASSQEVGFDIQYF.

The chain couples TRBV20-1 to TRBJ2-7; unclear D gene. The V and J ends lost 0 bases and 0 bases respectively, with 9 bases between them. The CDR3 loop spans 14 amino acids. Per germline, CDR1 DFQATT and CDR2 SNEGSKA (reference sequence). In DNA, the CDR3 is TGCAGTGCTAGAGATTTTTCTAGCTCCTACGAGCAGTACTTC. Its translation: CSARDFSSSYEQYF.

The chain carries TRBV4-3 and TRBJ1-1; 8 nucleotides align to TRBD1. This CDR3 has 17 amino acids. Germline trimming cut 1 base from V and 8 bases from J; bases unmatched to any gene: 15. Germline CDR1 and CDR2: LGHNA and YSLEER. The CDR3 nucleotides read TGCGCCAGCAGCCAAGGGGGCCACAGGGGGAAGGGAACGGAAGCTTTCTTT. It encodes CASSQGGHRGKGTEAFF.

The chain employs TRBV6-1 and TRBJ1-6; no firm D call. CDR1 MNHNS and CDR2 SASEGT come from the germline V gene. The CDR3 length is 14 residues. V was pared by 6 bases and J by 5 bases, with 11 bases between. CDR3 sequence reads: CASRADGDNSPLHF. The CDR3 DNA reads as TGTGCCAGCAGGGCGGACGGAGATAATTCACCCCTCCACTTT.

The gene calls are TRBV11-2 and TRBJ2-7; D gene uncertain. Trimming took off 1 base at V and 7 bases at J, with 23 bases between the two ends. Germline lookup yields CDR1 SGHAT and CDR2 FQNNGV. The CDR3 is 17 amino acids. The CDR3 protein is CASSLAMSTVAKFEQYF. Here the CDR3 DNA reads TGTGCCAGCAGCTTAGCGATGTCGACGGTCGCCAAGTTTGAGCAGTACTTC. Supplemented by reference TRBV11-2 and TRBJ2-7, the full variable domain reads EAGVAQSPRYKIIEKRQSVAFWCNPISGHATLYWYQQILGQGPKLLIQFQNNGVVDDSQLPKDRFSAERLKGVDSTLKIQPAKLEDSAVYLCASSLAMSTVAKFEQYFGPGTRLTVT.

V is TRBV5-1 and J is TRBJ2-1; D is undetermined. The CDR3 loop spans 13 amino acids. V was shortened by 2 bases and J by 6 bases, with 9 bases between the two germline ends. Germline lookup yields CDR1 SGHRS and CDR2 YFSETQ. Here the CDR3 reads CASSFGNRNEQFF. CDR3 bases: TGCGCCAGCAGCTTCGGTAATCGCAATGAGCAGTTCTTC.

The chain has TRBV6-2 or TRBV6-3 and TRBJ2-5; D is perhaps TRBD1 or TRBD2 (5 bases each). The J call is uncertain, as TRBJ2-7 better fits the DNA end. Per germline, CDR1 MNHEY and CDR2 SVGEGT. This CDR3 is 14 amino acids long. This chain's CDR3 is CASSYPTGAPEQYF. The CDR3 bases are TGTGCCAGCAGTTACCCCACCGGGGCTCCCGAGCAGTACTTC.

V is TRBV6-5 and J is TRBJ1-1; a weak D match, TRBD1 (5 bases). With 6 bases removed from V and 1 base from J, the gap between germline ends came to 12 bases. The CDR3 covers 14 residues. Germline CDR1 is MNHEY and CDR2 is SVGAGI. The DNA of the CDR3 is TGTGCCAGCAGGTACAGGAGAACGAACACTGAAGCTTTCTTT. Translated: CASRYRRTNTEAFF.

This clonotype showed up just once. V gene TRBV6-5 combines with J gene TRBJ2-1, with D possibly matching TRBD2 (6 bases). In germline, CDR1 is MNHEY, CDR2 SVGAGI. The CDR3 has 14 residues. V was trimmed by 6 bases and J by 10 bases, leaving 19 bases between them. The DNA for the CDR3 is TGTGCCAGCAGCTCCCGAGAGATCCGGGAGGAGCAGTTCTTC. Its protein product is CASSSREIREEQFF.

The rearrangement uses TRBV13 and TRBJ2-5; 8 bases agree with TRBD1. CDR3 size: 15 residues. V dropped 2 bases and J dropped 2; count of bases not matched to a gene: 4. The germline gives CDR1 PRHDT, CDR2 FYEKMQ (reference sequence). The CDR3 DNA follows: TGTGCCAGCAGCTTACGCGGGACAGGACAAGAGACCCAGTACTTC. This codes for CASSLRGTGQETQYF.

CDR3 sequence reads: CASTEGWTARLYEQYF. CDR3 DNA: TGTGCCAGCACCGAAGGCTGGACAGCACGACTCTACGAGCAGTACTTC. The J gene is TRBJ2-7, the V gene TRBV6-2 or TRBV6-3; D is perhaps TRBD1 (6 bases). V lost 7 bases and J lost 3, with 22 bases in between. CDR1 MNHEY and CDR2 SVGEGT come from the germline V gene. There are 16 residues in the CDR3.

The chain is built from TRBV11-2 and TRBJ1-4, with D possibly being TRBD1 (6 bases). CDR1 is SGHAT and CDR2 is FQNNGV in the germline V gene. V was cut by 2 bases and J by 3 bases, with 16 bases left in between. This CDR3 is 17 amino acids long. CDR3 in amino acids: CASSLRAGANPNEKLFF. DNA of the CDR3: TGTGCCAGCAGCTTAAGGGCAGGGGCCAATCCTAATGAAAAACTGTTTTTT.

This clonotype was recorded many times. J is TRBJ2-7 and V is TRBV29-1; D not certain. The CDR3 length is 11 residues. The V and J ends lost 7 bases and 1 base respectively, with 8 bases between them. Germline CDR1 reads SQVTM; CDR2 reads ANQGSEA. The CDR3 sequence: CSGGGSYEQYF. In DNA form, the CDR3 reads TGCAGCGGTGGCGGATCCTACGAGCAGTACTTC.

V and J are TRBV5-1 and TRBJ2-3, with 14 positions matching TRBD2. V was clipped by 4 bases and J by 1 base; unmatched bases: 11. The CDR3 length is 19 residues. The germline gives CDR1 SGHRS, CDR2 YFSETQ. The CDR3 here is CASSIGLAGGPWGTDTQYF. CDR3 in DNA: TGCGCCAGCAGCATTGGACTAGCGGGGGGCCCTTGGGGCACAGATACGCAGTATTTT.

The sample holds a few counts of this clonotype. The chain couples TRBV4-3 to TRBJ2-7, with a weak D call TRBD1 (5 bases). The length of the CDR3 is 14 residues. Trimming left V 1 base short and J 3 bases short, with 10 bases between. CDR1 is LGHNA and CDR2 is YSLEER in the germline V gene. The CDR3 reads CASSQARQSYEQYF. The CDR3 DNA sequence: TGCGCCAGCAGCCAAGCACGACAGAGCTACGAGCAGTACTTC.

The chain recombines TRBV12-3 or TRBV12-4 with TRBJ2-1; D perhaps matches TRBD2 (6 bases). V lost 10 bases, J lost 6 bases, and 16 bases lay in between. This CDR3 spans 13 amino acids. The CDR3 loop is CAIWRDGVNEQFF. The CDR3 nucleotides are TGTGCCATCTGGAGGGACGGGGTCAATGAGCAGTTCTTC.

The chain joins TRBV4-1 to TRBJ2-5; a possible D gene is TRBD2 (5 bases). The germline CDR1 and CDR2 sequences are MGHRA and YSYEKL. CDR3 length: 15 amino acids. The V and J ends lost 0 bases and 4 bases respectively, with 12 bases between them. CDR3 nucleotides: TGCGCCAGCAGCCAAGATGCGGGTAATAGAGAGACCCAGTACTTC. Translating it yields CASSQDAGNRETQYF.

V gene TRBV10-3 combines with J gene TRBJ1-1; TRBD1 matches 7 bases. Germline values: CDR1 ENHRY, CDR2 SYGVKD. This CDR3 is built from 13 residues. The V and J ends lost 3 bases and 4 bases, in that order; junction bases with no gene match: 2. CDR3 sequence: CAISEGGFTEAFF. The CDR3, as DNA: TGTGCCATCAGTGAAGGGGGCTTCACTGAAGCTTTCTTT.

This clonotype showed up just a few times. The chain couples TRBV24-1 to TRBJ2-5; 8 bases line up with TRBD1. The CDR3 extends over 17 amino acids. V dropped 2 bases and J dropped 0; count of bases not matched to a gene: 7. Germline assignment: CDR1 KGHDR and CDR2 SFDVKD. The CDR3 region is CATSDSGQGNDQETQYF. CDR3 DNA sequence: TGTGCCACCAGTGATTCCGGACAGGGTAACGACCAAGAGACCCAGTACTTC.

The chain couples TRBV18 to TRBJ2-1, with D possibly matching TRBD1 (5 bases). This CDR3 region has 14 residues. CDR1 KGHSH and CDR2 LQKENI come from the germline V gene. Trimming left V 3 bases short and J 3 bases short, with 9 bases between. As DNA, the CDR3 is TGTGCCAGCTCACCGATAGACAGCTACAATGAGCAGTTCTTC. It codes for CASSPIDSYNEQFF.

V is TRBV4-3 and J is TRBJ1-2; possible D gene TRBD1, 6 bases. CDR1 LGHNA and CDR2 YSLEER come from the germline V gene. The V gene lost 0 bases and the J gene lost 8 bases, with 16 bases spanning the gap. The CDR3 is 15 amino acids. CDR3 sequence: CASSQDGENRVGYTF. For the CDR3, the DNA is TGCGCCAGCAGCCAAGATGGGGAGAACAGGGTCGGCTACACCTTC.

This sequence joins TRBV6-5 and TRBJ2-3; 8 bases agree with TRBD2. This CDR3 is built from 15 residues. CDR1 MNHEY and CDR2 SVGAGI come from the germline V gene. Trimming removed 6 bases from V and 0 bases from J; junction bases left unmatched: 5. The CDR3 here is CASSETSVSTDTQYF. CDR3 coding DNA: TGTGCCAGCAGCGAGACTAGCGTGAGCACAGATACGCAGTATTTT.

The chain links TRBV12-3 or TRBV12-4 to TRBJ2-7; D may correspond to TRBD1 or TRBD2 (5 bases each). V was cut by 7 bases and J by 1 base, with 14 bases left in between. This CDR3 has 14 residues. The DNA for the CDR3 is TGTGCCAGCACTCAAGGGGACCTTTCCTACGAGCAGTACTTC. Its translation: CASTQGDLSYEQYF.

The chain is built from TRBV6-5 and TRBJ1-2; D gene ambiguous. Germline V gene data show CDR1 as MNHEY and CDR2 as SVGAGI. This CDR3 is 13 amino acids long. Trimming shortened V by 7 bases and J by 3 bases, and 12 bases separated the two germline ends. CDR3 DNA: TGTGCCAGCATGGAAGGACTTGACTATGGCTACACCTTC. Protein sequence: CASMEGLDYGYTF.

This clonotype was observed once. This chain joins TRBV20-1 and TRBJ1-2, with 9 bases that match TRBD1. CDR1 is DFQATT, CDR2 SNEGSKA, per germline (reference sequence). The junction had 6 bases not matched to a gene; V was cut back by 2 bases and J by 8 bases. The CDR3 spans 13 residues. The CDR3 nucleotides are TGCAGTGCTAGATGGGACAGGGAGAAAGGCTACACCTTC. Translated, it gives CSARWDREKGYTF.